The 30 T cell receptor beta chains below were found in one sample sequenced in a study of T cells in Graves' hyperthyroidism and ophthalmopathy. Amplified regions were TCR beta CDR3 sequences from RNA transcripts. Primed by the HTBI set, a first-round RT-PCR was run on the TCR CDR3. TCRdb processed the multiplex PCR reads anew with MiXCR; each CDR3 protein has one entry. The profile shows about 300,000 distinct CDR3 sequences, roughly 15% of them singletons. The specimen was blood. Source of these receptors: a middle-aged woman with Graves' hyperthyroidism.

Comment on this clonotype: A much larger clone differs by one base, so this may be a read error. The V gene is TRBV4-1, the J gene TRBJ2-5; tentative D call: TRBD2 (6 bases). The CDR3 is 17 amino acids. Trimming left V 5 bases short and J 4 bases short, with 23 bases between. From germline, CDR1 is MGHRA and CDR2 YSYEKL. CDR3: CASSGHLAGSRRETQYF. The CDR3 bases are TGCGCCAGCAGCGGACATCTTGCCGGGAGCCGAAGAGAGACCCAGTACTTC.

There are many counts of this clonotype. The chain recombines TRBV2 with TRBJ2-1, with 11 bases matching TRBD2. J lost 6 bases, V lost 7 bases, and 5 bases had no gene match. This CDR3 contains 14 residues. CDR1 is SNHLY, CDR2 FYNNEI, per germline. CDR3 in amino acids: CASNRLAGRNEQFF. The DNA of the CDR3 is TGTGCCAGCAACAGACTAGCGGGACGCAATGAGCAGTTCTTC.

The chain recombines TRBV5-4 with TRBJ1-2; the D is unclear. Germline CDR1 SGHNT, CDR2 YYREEE (reference sequence). V was shortened by 1 base and J by 4 bases, with 17 bases between the two germline ends. The CDR3 consists of 16 residues. CDR3 DNA sequence: TGTGCCAGCAGCTTGCTTGGAGCCACTAAATCCTATGGCTACACCTTC. It encodes CASSLLGATKSYGYTF.

This clonotype has ten or more counts. One end of the junction does not line up with germline, which may come from a read error. The chain carries TRBV30 and TRBJ1-1; the D is unclear. Germline-derived CDR1 and CDR2 are GTSNPN and SVGIG (reference sequence). The CDR3 loop spans 11 amino acids. DNA for the CDR3: TGTGCCTGGAGTGTACAAGGTAACCCTTCCTTT. Its translation: CAWSVQGNPSF.

V usage is TRBV6-1 and J usage is TRBJ2-2, with a weak D call TRBD2 (6 bases). Germline CDR1 is MNHNS and CDR2 is SASEGT. The CDR3 loop spans 13 amino acids. V was shortened by 6 bases and J by 4 bases, with 9 bases between the two germline ends. The CDR3 DNA follows: TGTGCCAGCAGGATAGCGGTCACCGGGGAGCTGTTTTTT. It translates to CASRIAVTGELFF.

This clonotype has a count of ten or more. The V call is TRBV20-1, the J call TRBJ1-6; D is perhaps TRBD1 (5 bases). Germline lookup yields CDR1 DFQATT and CDR2 SNEGSKA (reference sequence). The germline V and J ends were trimmed by 3 bases and 7 bases, with 7 bases remaining between them. CDR3 length equals 12 residues. The CDR3 DNA follows: TGCAGTGCTAGGACAGTCAATTCACCCCTCCACTTT. It yields the protein CSARTVNSPLHF.

This clonotype occurred many times. The CDR3: CASSYPGSRYEQYF. The DNA for the CDR3 is TGTGCCAGCAGTTATCCAGGGTCTCGCTACGAGCAGTACTTC. This sequence joins TRBV28 and TRBJ2-7, with D perhaps TRBD1 (5 bases). The CDR3 loop spans 14 amino acids. The ends were cut back, 4 bases at V and 3 bases at J, with 13 bases in the middle. Germline CDR1 reads MDHEN; CDR2 reads SYDVKM.

This clonotype has only a few counts. The chain uses TRBV24-1 and TRBJ1-6; unclear D gene. Looked up from germline, CDR1 is KGHDR and CDR2 is SFDVKD. The CDR3 runs 19 residues. Between the trimmed V and J ends, which lost 0 bases and 9 bases, there was a span of 23 bases. CDR3 DNA sequence: TGTGCCACCAGTGATTTGAGCCGACCCGAGGCGCCCTTTATTTCACCCCTCCACTTT. This sequence encodes CATSDLSRPEAPFISPLHF.

This clonotype was seen at least ten times. The rearrangement uses TRBV27 and TRBJ2-5; D may be TRBD1 (5 bases). Germline CDR1 reads MNHEY; CDR2 reads SMNVEV (reference sequence). V lost 6 bases to trimming and J lost 0 bases, with 8 bases between them. There are 13 residues in the CDR3. CDR3: CASRQVDQETQYF. Here the CDR3 DNA reads TGTGCCAGCAGACAGGTAGACCAAGAGACCCAGTACTTC.

In this sample, this clonotype turned up many times. The CDR3 loop is CASSLAIQGPGELFF. CDR3 nucleotides: TGTGCCAGCAGCTTAGCCATACAGGGTCCCGGGGAGCTGTTTTTT. The V and J genes are TRBV11-2 and TRBJ2-2, with D tentatively TRBD1 (6 bases). CDR3 length: 15 residues. The V end was cut by 1 base, the J end by 6 bases, with 12 bases between. In germline, CDR1 is SGHAT, CDR2 FQNNGV.

This clonotype was seen many times. The gene calls are TRBV11-2 and TRBJ2-3; maybe TRBD2 (6 bases). The V end lost 2 bases, the J end lost 4 bases, and 13 bases lay between the germline ends. Germline V lookup: CDR1 SGHAT, CDR2 FQNNGV. This CDR3 has 15 amino acids. The CDR3: CASSLTGDNSDTQYF. The CDR3 DNA is TGTGCCAGCAGCTTAACGGGAGATAATTCAGATACGCAGTATTTT. Using reference TRBV11-2 and TRBJ2-3 for the parts outside the CDR3, the full variable domain is EAGVAQSPRYKIIEKRQSVAFWCNPISGHATLYWYQQILGQGPKLLIQFQNNGVVDDSQLPKDRFSAERLKGVDSTLKIQPAKLEDSAVYLCASSLTGDNSDTQYFGPGTRLTVL.

This clonotype was counted at least ten times. The chain uses TRBV6-2 or TRBV6-3 and TRBJ2-1; a possible D gene is TRBD2 (5 bases). The germline V gene has CDR1 MNHEY and CDR2 SVGEGT. Trimming took 3 bases from V and 7 from J, leaving 16 bases between them. CDR3 length: 15 residues. The CDR3 loop is CASSYREGEGNEQFF. The CDR3 nucleotides are TGTGCCAGCAGTTATCGAGAGGGCGAGGGTAATGAGCAGTTCTTC.

This clonotype was seen a few times. The chain links TRBV30 to TRBJ2-3; the D is unclear. V gave up 0 bases and J gave up 4 bases, with 17 bases separating them. CDR1 is GTSNPN, CDR2 SVGIG, per germline (reference sequence). This CDR3 is 16 amino acids long. The CDR3 here is CAWSVGTNPWADTQYF. CDR3 DNA sequence: TGTGCCTGGAGTGTGGGAACTAATCCATGGGCAGATACGCAGTATTTT.

The sample holds many counts of this clonotype. This sequence joins TRBV2 and TRBJ2-6, with 10 bases lining up with TRBD1. Germline loops: CDR1 SNHLY, CDR2 FYNNEI. This CDR3 has 20 residues. The trim removed 5 bases at V and 5 bases at J, leaving 18 bases unmatched. The CDR3 DNA reads as TGTGCCAGCAGTTTTAGGGACAGGGGACCCGCAGTAACAAGGGCCAACGTCCTGACTTTC. This gives the protein CASSFRDRGPAVTRANVLTF.

The chain joins TRBV7-9 to TRBJ2-5; 9 positions match TRBD1. Losses at the gene ends were 5 bases for V and 4 bases for J; bases not matched to a gene: 8. The CDR3 runs 15 residues. The V gene's germline CDR1 is SEHNR and CDR2 FQNEAQ (reference sequence). The CDR3 sequence is CASSRRQGGGETQYF. The DNA of the CDR3 is TGTGCCAGCAGCCGAAGACAGGGGGGGGGAGAGACCCAGTACTTC.

As for this clonotype: This may be a read error: a much more frequent sequence differs by one nucleotide. The rearrangement joins TRBV13 to TRBJ2-1; D possibly uses TRBD1 or TRBD2 (5 bases each). V lost 6 bases to trimming and J lost 9 bases, with 12 bases between them. The CDR3 totals 12 residues. The V gene's germline CDR1 is PRHDT and CDR2 FYEKMQ (reference sequence). DNA of the CDR3: TGTGCCAGCAGTTTACTGGGGACTGAGCAGTTCTTC. Amino acid sequence: CASSLLGTEQFF.

This clonotype was counted many times. This sequence joins TRBV28 and TRBJ2-1; a possible D gene is TRBD1 (5 bases). CDR3 size: 12 residues. Per the germline V gene, CDR1 is MDHEN and CDR2 is SYDVKM. The V end was cut by 7 bases, the J end by 5 bases, with 9 bases between. CDR3 sequence (DNA): TGTGCCAGCACGGAGACAGACAATGAGCAGTTCTTC. Its translation is CASTETDNEQFF.

In its sample, this clonotype was seen many times. The DNA of the CDR3 is TGTGCCACCAGGACTGGAGGGGCTAATTCACCCCTCCACTTT. Its protein product is CATRTGGANSPLHF. The J gene is TRBJ1-6, the V gene TRBV10-3; TRBD1 might be the D (5 bases). This CDR3 has 14 residues. V lost 10 bases and J 6 bases, leaving 16 bases between the germline ends. Germline lookup yields CDR1 ENHRY and CDR2 SYGVKD.

This clonotype has at least ten counts. The chain joins TRBV20-1 to TRBJ1-2, with D maybe TRBD1 (6 bases). The CDR3 spans 13 residues. Per germline, CDR1 DFQATT and CDR2 SNEGSKA (reference sequence). V shed 3 bases and J shed 8 bases, with 16 bases lying between them. The CDR3 sequence: CSASRGGVRGYTF. The CDR3 DNA reads as TGCAGTGCTAGCCGAGGGGGGGTGAGGGGCTACACCTTC.

This clonotype has a handful of counts. V usage is TRBV10-2 and J usage is TRBJ1-1; perhaps TRBD1 as D (6 bases). Germline V gives CDR1 WSHSY, CDR2 SAAADI. This CDR3 has 14 amino acids. Trimming stripped 6 bases from V and 1 base from J, with 12 bases between. CDR3 in amino acids: CASRTGRGNTEAFF. CDR3 DNA sequence: TGCGCCAGCAGGACAGGTAGGGGGAACACTGAAGCTTTCTTT.

This clonotype was picked up many times. The CDR3 protein is CSVAGKTGTGHNEQYF. CDR3 bases: TGCAGCGTTGCCGGCAAAACCGGGACAGGGCATAACGAGCAGTACTTC. V gene TRBV29-1 combines with J gene TRBJ2-7; TRBD1 matches at 9 bases. From germline, CDR1 is SQVTM and CDR2 ANQGSEA. V dropped 4 bases and J dropped 5; count of bases not matched to a gene: 15. This CDR3 is 16 amino acids long.

This clonotype was counted at least ten times. The CDR3 nucleotides read TGTGCCAGCAGTGAAGGGGTAGGGGGCGAGACCCAGTACTTC. Protein sequence: CASSEGVGGETQYF. The genes are TRBV2 and TRBJ2-5; 7 bases match TRBD1. Germline trimming cut 1 base from V and 5 bases from J; bases unmatched to any gene: 4. CDR3 size: 14 residues. Per the germline V gene, CDR1 is SNHLY and CDR2 is FYNNEI.

The count of this clonotype is one. Sequence at one end of the junction differs from germline and may be a read error. J is TRBJ1-5 and V is TRBV18, with 7 bases identical to TRBD1. Germline values: CDR1 KGHSH, CDR2 LQKENI. The CDR3 extends over 15 amino acids. CDR3 nucleotides: TGTGCCAGCTCCCAGGGGGGCAAGTCCAATCATCCCCAGCATTTT. Its protein is CASSQGGKSNHPQHF.

This clonotype was observed many times. The rearrangement links TRBV20-1 to TRBJ2-1; TRBD2 is a possible D gene (6 bases). The V gene's germline CDR1 is DFQATT and CDR2 SNEGSKA (reference sequence). This CDR3 spans 14 amino acids. V was clipped by 1 base and J by 2 bases, with 9 bases between them. CDR3 nucleotides: TGCAGTGCTAGAGGGCTAGCGACCTACAATGAGCAGTTCTTC. It codes for CSARGLATYNEQFF.

This clonotype was detected many times. The CDR3 region is CASSGTVDQPQHF. Written as DNA, the CDR3 is TGTGCCAGCAGTGGTACAGTCGATCAGCCCCAGCATTTT. The V gene is TRBV6-1, the J gene TRBJ1-5; no clear D. CDR1 is MNHNS, CDR2 SASEGT, per germline. This CDR3 is built from 13 residues. The V end was cut by 4 bases, the J end by 5 bases, with 9 bases between.

The rearrangement joins TRBV20-1 to TRBJ2-5; D uncertain. The CDR3 has 11 amino acids. In germline, CDR1 is DFQATT, CDR2 SNEGSKA (reference sequence). V lost 2 bases and J 2 bases, leaving 3 bases between the germline ends. Here the CDR3 reads CSARWQETQYF. CDR3 DNA: TGCAGTGCTAGATGGCAAGAGACCCAGTACTTC.

V gene TRBV6-1 combines with J gene TRBJ2-7; the D is unclear. Germline V gene lookup returns CDR1 MNHNS and CDR2 SASEGT. The CDR3 is 13 amino acids. Trimming removed 8 bases at V and 2 bases at J, with 13 bases between. The CDR3, as DNA: TGTGCCAGCGGCTGGACGGAAACCTACGAGCAGTACTTC. Translated: CASGWTETYEQYF.

This clonotype came up many times. The CDR3 bases are TGTGCCAGCAGCCCAGCTAGCGGACTCACAGATACGCAGTATTTT. Residues: CASSPASGLTDTQYF. The chain employs TRBV13 and TRBJ2-3; 7 nucleotides align to TRBD2. This CDR3 is built from 15 residues. Per the germline V gene, CDR1 is PRHDT and CDR2 is FYEKMQ (reference sequence). The V segment lost 5 bases and the J segment 2 bases; nucleotides outside the gene matches: 7.

This clonotype was seen at least ten times. This rearrangement joins TRBV7-2 to TRBJ2-3; D is possibly TRBD2 (6 bases). The CDR3 is 15 residues long. The germline V gene encodes CDR1 SGHTA and CDR2 FQGNSA. The V gene lost 1 base and the J gene lost 3 bases, with 11 bases spanning the gap. CDR3 residues: CASSLVTSRTDTQYF. The CDR3 DNA follows: TGTGCCAGCAGCTTAGTAACTAGCCGTACAGATACGCAGTATTTT.

This clonotype was detected ten times or more. This chain joins TRBV12-3 or TRBV12-4 and TRBJ2-1; 12 bases line up with TRBD1. With V trimmed by 6 bases and J by 8 bases, 8 bases remained unmatched. CDR3 length: 15 residues. CDR3 amino acids: CASSRDRGLGDEQFF. CDR3 in DNA: TGTGCCAGCAGCCGGGACAGGGGGCTCGGAGATGAGCAGTTCTTC.